The 4 T cell receptor beta chains below come from one sample, sequenced in a study of patients and donors after allogeneic stem cell transplantation. TCRdb re-called the RT-PCR reads through MiXCR, storing one row per CDR3 protein. The repertoire holds roughly 880,000 distinct CDR3 sequences, with around 17% as singletons. The sequenced sample consisted of blood, either unsorted or a sorted T cell fraction (not recorded which). These receptors originate from a human donor who was either an allogeneic HSCT recipient or a stem cell or donor lymphocyte infusion donor (not recorded which). It is not recorded whose cells these are; they may come from a transplant donor.

The chain is built from TRBV30 and TRBJ1-3; the D gene is possibly TRBD1 (5 bases). The V end was cut by 2 bases, the J end by 3 bases, with 8 bases between. Germline V lookup: CDR1 GTSNPN, CDR2 SVGIG (reference sequence). This CDR3 has 13 amino acids. CDR3 nucleotides: TGTGCCTGGAGTCGGGGGAATGGAAACACCATATATTTT. It translates to CAWSRGNGNTIYF.

The chain employs TRBV29-1 and TRBJ1-1, with no clear D. Germline loops: CDR1 SQVTM, CDR2 ANQGSEA. V gave up 5 bases and J gave up 0 bases, with 7 bases separating them. The CDR3 has 12 residues. CDR3: CSVLTMNTEAFF. The CDR3 nucleotides read TGCAGCGTTCTGACTATGAACACTGAAGCTTTCTTT. Full variable domain (rest looked up from reference TRBV29-1 and TRBJ1-1): SAVISQKPSRDICQRGTSLTIQCQVDSQVTMMFWYRQQPGQSLTLIATANQGSEATYESGFVIDKFPISRPNLTFSTLTVSNMSPEDSSIYLCSVLTMNTEAFFGQGTRLTVV.

This clonotype showed up just once. The chain links TRBV19 to TRBJ2-7; TRBD1 is a possible D gene (6 bases). Germline V lookup: CDR1 LNHDA, CDR2 SQIVND (reference sequence). V gave up 3 bases and J gave up 5 bases, with 11 bases separating them. The CDR3 sequence is 13 residues long. In DNA, the CDR3 is TGTGCCAGTAGTATCGGGTCAGGGGACGAGCAGTACTTC. Protein product: CASSIGSGDEQYF.

This clonotype has just one count. V usage is TRBV30 and J usage is TRBJ1-5; D gene unclear. The V gene's germline CDR1 is GTSNPN and CDR2 SVGIG (reference sequence). V was shortened by 0 bases and J by 9 bases, with 15 bases between the two germline ends. CDR3 length equals 14 residues. CDR3 in amino acids: CAWSVTGPKGPQHF. The CDR3, as DNA: TGTGCCTGGAGTGTAACCGGACCTAAGGGGCCCCAGCATTTT.